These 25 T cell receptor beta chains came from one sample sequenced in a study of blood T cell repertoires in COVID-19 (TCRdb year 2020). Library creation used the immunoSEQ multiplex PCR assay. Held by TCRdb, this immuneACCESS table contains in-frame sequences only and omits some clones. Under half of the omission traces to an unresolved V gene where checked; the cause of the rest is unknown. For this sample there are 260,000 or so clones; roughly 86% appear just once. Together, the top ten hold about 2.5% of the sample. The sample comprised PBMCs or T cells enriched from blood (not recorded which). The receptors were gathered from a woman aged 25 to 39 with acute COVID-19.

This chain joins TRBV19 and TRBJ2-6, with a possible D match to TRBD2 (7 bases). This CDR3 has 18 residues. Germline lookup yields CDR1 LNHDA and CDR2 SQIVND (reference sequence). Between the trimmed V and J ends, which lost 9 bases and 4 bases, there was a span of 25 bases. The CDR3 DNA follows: TGTGCCAGGTTTGCGCCTCAAGGGGGGGAACACGGGGCCAACGTCCTGACTTTC. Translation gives CARFAPQGGEHGANVLTF.

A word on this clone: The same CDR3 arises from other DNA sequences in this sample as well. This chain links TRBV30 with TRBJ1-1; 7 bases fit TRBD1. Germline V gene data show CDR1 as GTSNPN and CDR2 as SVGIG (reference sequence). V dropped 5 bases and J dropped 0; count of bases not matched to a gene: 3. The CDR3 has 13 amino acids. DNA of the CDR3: TGTGCCTGGCAGGGACAGTTGAACACTGAAGCTTTCTTT. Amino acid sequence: CAWQGQLNTEAFF.

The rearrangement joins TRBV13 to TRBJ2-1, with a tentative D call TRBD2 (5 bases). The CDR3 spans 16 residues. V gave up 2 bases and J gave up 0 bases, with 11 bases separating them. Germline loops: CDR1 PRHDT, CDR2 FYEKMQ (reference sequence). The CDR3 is CASSLRRGSSYNEQFF. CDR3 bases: TGTGCCAGCAGCTTAAGACGAGGGAGCTCCTACAATGAGCAGTTCTTC.

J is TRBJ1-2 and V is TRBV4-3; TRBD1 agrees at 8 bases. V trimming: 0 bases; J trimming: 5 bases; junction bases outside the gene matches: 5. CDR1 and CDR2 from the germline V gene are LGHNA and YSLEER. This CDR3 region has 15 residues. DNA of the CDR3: TGCGCCAGCAGCCAAGATATCGGACAGGGATATGGCTACACCTTC. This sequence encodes CASSQDIGQGYGYTF.

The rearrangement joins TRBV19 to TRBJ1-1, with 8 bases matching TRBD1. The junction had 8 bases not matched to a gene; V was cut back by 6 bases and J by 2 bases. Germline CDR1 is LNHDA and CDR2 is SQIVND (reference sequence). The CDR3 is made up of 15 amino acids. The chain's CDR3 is CASREDRALNTEAFF. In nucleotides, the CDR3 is TGTGCCAGTAGGGAGGACAGGGCCCTAAACACTGAAGCTTTCTTT. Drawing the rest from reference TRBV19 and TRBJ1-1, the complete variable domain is DGGITQSPKYLFRKEGQNVTLSCEQNLNHDAMYWYRQDPGQGLRLIYYSQIVNDFQKGDIAEGYSVSREKKESFPLTVTSAQKNPTAFYLCASREDRALNTEAFFGQGTRLTVV.

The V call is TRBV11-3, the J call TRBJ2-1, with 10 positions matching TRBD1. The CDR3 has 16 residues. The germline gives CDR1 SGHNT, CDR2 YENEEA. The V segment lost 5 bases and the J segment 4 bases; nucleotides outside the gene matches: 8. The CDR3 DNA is TGTGCCAGCAGCACCCGACAGGGGGCCCGATACAATGAGCAGTTCTTC. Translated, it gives CASSTRQGARYNEQFF.

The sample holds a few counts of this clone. The CDR3 reads CASSQVGSRSSNQPQHF. In DNA, the CDR3 is TGCGCCAGCAGCCAAGTCGGTTCTCGCTCTAGCAATCAGCCCCAGCATTTT. The rearrangement uses TRBV4-1 and TRBJ1-5; D unclear. This CDR3 has 17 residues. Germline CDR1 is MGHRA and CDR2 is YSYEKL. Trimming took off 1 base at V and 0 bases at J, with 13 bases between the two ends.

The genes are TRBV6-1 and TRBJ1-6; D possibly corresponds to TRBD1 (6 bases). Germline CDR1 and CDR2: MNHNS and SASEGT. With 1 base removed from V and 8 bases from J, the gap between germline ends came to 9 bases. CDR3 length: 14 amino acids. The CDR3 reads CASSEEQGYSPLHF. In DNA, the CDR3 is TGTGCCAGCAGTGAAGAACAGGGATATTCACCCCTCCACTTT.

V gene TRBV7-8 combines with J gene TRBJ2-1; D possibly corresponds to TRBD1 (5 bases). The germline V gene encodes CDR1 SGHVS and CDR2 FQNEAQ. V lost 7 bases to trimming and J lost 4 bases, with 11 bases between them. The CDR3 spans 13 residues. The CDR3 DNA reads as TGTGCCAGCACCCCGGACACTTACAATGAGCAGTTCTTC. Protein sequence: CASTPDTYNEQFF.

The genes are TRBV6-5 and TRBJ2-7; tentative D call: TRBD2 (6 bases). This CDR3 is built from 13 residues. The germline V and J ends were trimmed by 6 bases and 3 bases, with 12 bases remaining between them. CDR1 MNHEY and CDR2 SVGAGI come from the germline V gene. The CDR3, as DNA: TGTGCCAGCAGAAGTGCCGGGGGCTACGAGCAGTACTTC. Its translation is CASRSAGGYEQYF.

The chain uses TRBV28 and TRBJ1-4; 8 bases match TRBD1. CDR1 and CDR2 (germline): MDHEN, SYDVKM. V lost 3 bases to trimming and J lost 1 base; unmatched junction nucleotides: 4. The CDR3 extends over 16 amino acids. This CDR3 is CASSLQGAGTNEKLFF. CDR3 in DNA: TGTGCCAGCAGTTTGCAGGGGGCTGGAACTAATGAAAAACTGTTTTTT.

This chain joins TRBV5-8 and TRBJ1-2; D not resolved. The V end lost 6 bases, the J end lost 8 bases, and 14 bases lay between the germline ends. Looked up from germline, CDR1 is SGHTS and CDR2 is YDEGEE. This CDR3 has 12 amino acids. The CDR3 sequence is CASTYHKPGYTF. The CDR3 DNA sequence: TGTGCCAGCACCTACCATAAGCCCGGCTACACCTTC.

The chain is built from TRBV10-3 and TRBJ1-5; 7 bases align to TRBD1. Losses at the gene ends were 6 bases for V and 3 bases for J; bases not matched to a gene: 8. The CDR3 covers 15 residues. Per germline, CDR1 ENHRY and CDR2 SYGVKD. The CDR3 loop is CAIRDPTGHNQPQHF. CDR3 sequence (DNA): TGTGCCATCAGGGACCCGACAGGGCACAATCAGCCCCAGCATTTT.

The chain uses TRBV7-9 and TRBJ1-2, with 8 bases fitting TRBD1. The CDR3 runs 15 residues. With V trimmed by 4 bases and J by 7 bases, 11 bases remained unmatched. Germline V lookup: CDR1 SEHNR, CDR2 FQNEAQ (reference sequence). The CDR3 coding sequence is TGTGCCAGCAGCTCCATCTCAGGGGGCCCGATTGGCTACACCTTC. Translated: CASSSISGGPIGYTF.

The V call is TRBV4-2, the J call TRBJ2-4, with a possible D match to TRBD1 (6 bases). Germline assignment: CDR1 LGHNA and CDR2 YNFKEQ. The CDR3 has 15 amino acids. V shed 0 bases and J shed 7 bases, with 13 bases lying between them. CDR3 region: CASSQEDSSGNIQYF. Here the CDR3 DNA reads TGTGCCAGCAGCCAAGAGGACAGTTCTGGGAACATTCAGTACTTC.

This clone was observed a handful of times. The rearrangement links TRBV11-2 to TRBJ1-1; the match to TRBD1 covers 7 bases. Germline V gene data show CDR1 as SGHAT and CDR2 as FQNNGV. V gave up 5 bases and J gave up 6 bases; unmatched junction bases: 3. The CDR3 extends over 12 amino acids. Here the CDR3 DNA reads TGTGCCAGCAGCCGACAGGGCTCTGAAGCTTTCTTT. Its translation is CASSRQGSEAFF.

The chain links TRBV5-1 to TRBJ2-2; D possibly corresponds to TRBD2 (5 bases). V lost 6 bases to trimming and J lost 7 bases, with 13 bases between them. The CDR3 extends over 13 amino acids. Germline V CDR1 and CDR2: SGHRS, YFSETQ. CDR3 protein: CASKRDLGGELFF. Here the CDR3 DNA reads TGCGCCAGCAAGAGGGATCTGGGCGGGGAGCTGTTTTTT.

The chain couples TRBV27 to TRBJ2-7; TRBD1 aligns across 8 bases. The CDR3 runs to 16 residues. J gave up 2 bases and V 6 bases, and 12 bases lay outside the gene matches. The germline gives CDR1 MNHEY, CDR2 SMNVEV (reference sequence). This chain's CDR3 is CASSLILSGGAYEQYF. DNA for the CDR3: TGTGCCAGCAGCTTAATCCTCTCAGGGGGCGCCTACGAGCAGTACTTC.

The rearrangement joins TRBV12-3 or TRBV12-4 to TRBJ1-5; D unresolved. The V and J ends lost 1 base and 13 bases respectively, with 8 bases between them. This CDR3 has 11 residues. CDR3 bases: TGTGCCAGCAGTTTAGGGCTTGTACAGCATTTT. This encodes CASSLGLVQHF.

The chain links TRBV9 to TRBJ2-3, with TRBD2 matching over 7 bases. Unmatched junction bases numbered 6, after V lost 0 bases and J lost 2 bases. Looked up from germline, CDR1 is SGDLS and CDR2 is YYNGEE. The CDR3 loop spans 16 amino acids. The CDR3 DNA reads TGTGCCAGCAGCGTAGCCCCGCGGGGGAACACAGATACGCAGTATTTT. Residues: CASSVAPRGNTDTQYF. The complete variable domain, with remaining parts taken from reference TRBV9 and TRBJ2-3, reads DSGVTQTPKHLITATGQRVTLRCSPRSGDLSVYWYQQSLDQGLQFLIQYYNGEERAKGNILERFSAQQFPDLHSELNLSSLELGDSALYFCASSVAPRGNTDTQYFGPGTRLTVL.

Here the CDR3 reads CSARRGHEQYF. The CDR3 DNA follows: TGCAGTGCTAGGCGAGGCCACGAGCAGTACTTC. The genes are TRBV20-1 and TRBJ2-7; D is undetermined. V dropped 3 bases and J dropped 5 bases, with 8 bases sitting between them. The CDR3 spans 11 residues. Germline lookup yields CDR1 DFQATT and CDR2 SNEGSKA (reference sequence).

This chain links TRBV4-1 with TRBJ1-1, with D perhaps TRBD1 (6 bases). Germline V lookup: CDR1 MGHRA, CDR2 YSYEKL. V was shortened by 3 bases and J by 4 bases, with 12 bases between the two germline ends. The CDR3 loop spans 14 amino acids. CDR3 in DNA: TGCGCCAGCAGCCATGGGACACCAACCACTGAAGCTTTCTTT. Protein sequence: CASSHGTPTTEAFF.

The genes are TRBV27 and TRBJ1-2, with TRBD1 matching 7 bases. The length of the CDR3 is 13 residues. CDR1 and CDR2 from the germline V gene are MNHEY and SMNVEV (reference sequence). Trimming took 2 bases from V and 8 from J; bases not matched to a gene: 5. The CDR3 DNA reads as TGTGCCAGCAGTTTAGGGCAGGGGGTGGGCTACACCTTC. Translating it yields CASSLGQGVGYTF.

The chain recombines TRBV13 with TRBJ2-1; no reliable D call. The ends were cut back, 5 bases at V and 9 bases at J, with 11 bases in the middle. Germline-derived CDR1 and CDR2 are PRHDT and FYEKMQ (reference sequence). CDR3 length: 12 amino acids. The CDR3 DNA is TGTGCCAGCAGCCTGAATCCGGTTGAGCAGTTCTTC. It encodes CASSLNPVEQFF.

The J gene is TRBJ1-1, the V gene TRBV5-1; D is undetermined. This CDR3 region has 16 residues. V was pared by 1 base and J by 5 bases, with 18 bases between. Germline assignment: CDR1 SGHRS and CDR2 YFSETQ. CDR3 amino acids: CASSLLAGGSGTEAFF. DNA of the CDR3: TGCGCCAGCAGCTTGTTGGCGGGTGGGTCGGGAACTGAAGCTTTCTTT.